The T cell receptor beta chain under discussion was sequenced for a study of cytotoxic CD8 clonotypes in ibrutinib-treated CLL. The CDR3 consists of 13 residues. Germline CDR1 is PRHDT and CDR2 is FYEKMQ (reference sequence). Trimming took off 7 bases at V and 0 bases at J, with 8 bases between the two ends. Data came from immunoSEQ multiplex PCR; TCRdb stores just in-frame clones and leaves some out. This table has more than 85,000 clones, 70% to 80% appearing once. The sequence was collected from a human donor with chronic lymphocytic leukemia. The sample consisted of PBMCs, taken after 24 months of ibrutinib treatment. The J gene is TRBJ2-3, the V gene TRBV13; D remains ambiguous. The CDR3 is CASKTGSTDTQYF. In DNA, the CDR3 is TGTGCCAGCAAAACTGGGAGCACAGATACGCAGTATTTT.